This is a list of T cell receptor beta chains from one sample in a study of T cell responses to AZD1222 COVID-19 vaccine. TCRdb's copy holds only in-frame clones and misses some; the assay was immunoSEQ multiplex PCR. This table holds about 120,000 clones, 90% found once. Sequenced material: peripheral blood, taken 28 days after the second dose of the MenACWY control vaccine. These receptors all stem from an adult who received the MenACWY meningococcal vaccine as a control. CDR3s include the opening cysteine and the closing phenylalanine or tryptophan. The order of the fields is clone size, D gene, J gene, V gene, CDR3 protein, CDR3 DNA. D genes are given only for firm matches. Size values are once, few and many counts, or a class for expanded clones, and some rows have none.

size: .; D: .; J: TRBJ2-1; V: TRBV28; CDR3: CASSFPDSPKQFF; DNA: TGTGCCAGCAGTTTCCCGGACAGTCCCAAGCAGTTCTTC
size: .; D: TRBD2; J: TRBJ2-7; V: TRBV18; CDR3: CASSQGLAGGGYEQYF; DNA: TGTGCCAGCTCACAGGGACTAGCGGGAGGGGGCTACGAGCAGTACTTC
size: once; D: .; J: TRBJ1-3; V: TRBV18; CDR3: CASSPSGTGTGNTIYF; DNA: TGTGCCAGCTCACCCTCGGGGACGGGAACTGGAAACACCATATATTTT
size: .; D: TRBD1; J: TRBJ2-5; V: TRBV5-1; CDR3: CASSATGQGALETQYF; DNA: TGCGCCAGCAGCGCGACCGGACAGGGGGCGTTGGAGACCCAGTACTTC
size: .; D: .; J: TRBJ2-3; V: TRBV6-5; CDR3: CASSGWGSDTQYF; DNA: TGTGCCAGCAGCGGGTGGGGTTCAGATACGCAGTATTTT
size: .; D: .; J: TRBJ1-1; V: TRBV10-1; CDR3: CASSEAFRGRGTEAFF; DNA: TGCGCCAGCAGTGAGGCTTTCAGGGGCCGCGGCACTGAAGCTTTCTTT
size: once; D: .; J: TRBJ2-1; V: TRBV5-8; CDR3: CASSRELGGATREQFF; DNA: TGTGCCAGCAGCAGAGAACTAGGGGGAGCCACCCGTGAGCAGTTCTTC
size: .; D: .; J: TRBJ2-3; V: TRBV6-2/TRBV6-3; CDR3: CASSHKEGFRTDTQYF; DNA: TGTGCCAGCAGTCACAAGGAGGGATTCCGCACAGATACGCAGTATTTT
size: .; D: .; J: TRBJ2-3; V: TRBV19; CDR3: CASRGGSGTDTQYF; DNA: TGTGCCTCCAGGGGGGGGTCTGGCACAGATACGCAGTATTTT
size: once; D: .; J: TRBJ2-5; V: TRBV5-1; CDR3: CASSLAGAPLETQYF; DNA: TGCGCCAGCAGCTTGGCCGGAGCGCCCCTGGAGACCCAGTACTTC